The T cell receptor (beta chain) under discussion was sequenced for a study of response to subunit inactivated influenza vaccine. Between the trimmed V and J ends, which lost 3 bases and 16 bases, there was a span of 22 bases. Per the germline V gene, CDR1 is DFQATT and CDR2 is SNEGSKA (reference sequence). The CDR3 sequence is 13 residues long. This clonotype was observed a handful of times. Its antigen is still unknown. One entry per CDR3 protein, called by TCRdb with MiXCR from the RT-PCR reads. The repertoire holds about 650,000 distinct CDR3 sequences, with around 15% as singletons. Study conclusions and caveats: The authors suggested that every seasonal influenza vaccination recruits few new T cells.

The chain combines TRBV20-1 with TRBJ2-1; D might be TRBD1 (6 bases). The sequence was obtained from a man aged 50-59 years who received an inactivated influenza vaccine. The sample was PBMCs from blood, taken 14 to 15 days before vaccination. The CDR3 DNA is TGCAGTGCTAGCCTTAATTCCGGGACATCGCTATTCTTC. This sequence encodes CSASLNSGTSLFF.